One sample yielded the 25 T cell receptor beta chains listed below, sequenced in a study of cytomegalovirus exposure and HLA in healthy donors. The study ran its PCR with 60 Vbeta and 13 Jbeta primers. Sequencing was performed with immunoSEQ multiplex PCR; in TCRdb, only in-frame clones are kept and a portion is missing. The sample consists of about 190,000 clones, around 87% of them appearing once. Sequenced sample: PBMCs. The receptors come from a boy aged 2 to 9 in good health and CMV-seronegative.

This chain links TRBV7-9 with TRBJ2-7, with 8 nucleotides matching TRBD1. V lost 0 bases, J lost 5 bases, and 9 bases stayed unmatched. Germline V gene sequence: CDR1 SEHNR, CDR2 FQNEAQ (reference sequence). The CDR3 has 16 amino acids. CDR3 DNA sequence: TGTGCCAGCAGCTTAGCGGGGGGACAGGTGATCAACGAGCAGTACTTC. Protein product: CASSLAGGQVINEQYF.

The genes are TRBV7-9 and TRBJ1-1, with D perhaps matching TRBD1 (6 bases). Germline lookup yields CDR1 SEHNR and CDR2 FQNEAQ (reference sequence). This CDR3 contains 11 residues. The germline V and J ends were trimmed by 4 bases and 7 bases, with 7 bases remaining between them. CDR3 DNA: TGTGCCAGCAGCTCCAGGGGTGAAGCTTTCTTT. Translated: CASSSRGEAFF.

The chain is built from TRBV27 and TRBJ2-7; the match to TRBD1 covers 7 bases. In germline, CDR1 is MNHEY, CDR2 SMNVEV (reference sequence). The CDR3 is 15 residues long. V lost 5 bases, J lost 1 base, and 8 bases stayed unmatched. Written as DNA, the CDR3 is TGTGCCAGCAGTAAAGGGCCAGGGGGATCCTACGAGCAGTACTTC. Its protein product is CASSKGPGGSYEQYF.

This clone was seen only once. V and J are TRBV29-1 and TRBJ2-3; TRBD2 matches 11 bases. V gave up 6 bases and J gave up 4 bases; unmatched junction bases: 12. Germline V gene sequence: CDR1 SQVTM, CDR2 ANQGSEA. This CDR3 has 16 residues. The CDR3 DNA reads as TGCAGCGTCAGAGATACTAGCGGGGGTCCACCAGATACGCAGTATTTT. This sequence encodes CSVRDTSGGPPDTQYF.

This clone showed up just once. The J gene is TRBJ1-5, the V gene TRBV28; no clear D. Germline CDR1 MDHEN, CDR2 SYDVKM. Trimming cost V 5 bases and J 5 bases, with 19 bases left between them. The length of the CDR3 is 16 residues. In DNA, the CDR3 is TGTGCCAGCAGTACCGAATCCGCGGGGTACCATCAGCCCCAGCATTTT. Translation: CASSTESAGYHQPQHF.

The chain is built from TRBV2 and TRBJ2-3; D gene ambiguous. Between the trimmed V and J ends, which lost 3 bases and 4 bases, there was a span of 8 bases. CDR1 is SNHLY and CDR2 is FYNNEI in the germline V gene. CDR3 length: 13 amino acids. The CDR3, as DNA: TGTGCCAGCAGTGAGAGCTTCGCAGATACGCAGTATTTT. The encoded protein is CASSESFADTQYF.

Only a few counts were recorded for this clone. The rearrangement joins TRBV5-1 to TRBJ1-1; 7 bases fit TRBD1. V dropped 4 bases and J dropped 1; count of bases not matched to a gene: 4. The germline V gene has CDR1 SGHRS and CDR2 YFSETQ. There are 14 residues in the CDR3. The CDR3: CASSGGQRNTEAFF. As DNA, the CDR3 is TGCGCCAGCAGCGGGGGACAGAGGAACACTGAAGCTTTCTTT.

This clone was recorded only once. This chain uses TRBV25-1 with TRBJ2-7; 10 nucleotides agree with TRBD1. CDR3 length: 15 amino acids. V shed 6 bases and J 3 bases; nucleotides not matched to a gene: 8. CDR1 is MGHDK, CDR2 SYGVNS, per germline. In DNA form, the CDR3 reads TGTGCCAGCAGGGGCCTCCGGACAGGGGGCTACGAGCAGTACTTC. This codes for CASRGLRTGGYEQYF.

The chain combines TRBV30 with TRBJ2-5; 10 positions match TRBD2. Germline values: CDR1 GTSNPN, CDR2 SVGIG (reference sequence). Trimming removed 3 bases from V and 4 bases from J; junction bases left unmatched: 5. The length of the CDR3 is 14 residues. CDR3 sequence (DNA): TGTGCCTGGAGCTTGGCTAGCGGGAGAGAGACCCAGTACTTC. The encoded protein is CAWSLASGRETQYF.

The V and J genes are TRBV30 and TRBJ1-6, with D uncertain. Germline lookup yields CDR1 GTSNPN and CDR2 SVGIG (reference sequence). This CDR3 region has 13 residues. The germline V and J ends were trimmed by 3 bases and 6 bases, with 9 bases remaining between them. CDR3 sequence (DNA): TGTGCCTGGAGCGGGGATTTTAATTCACCCCTCCACTTT. Translating gives CAWSGDFNSPLHF.

As to this clone: A read error may produce the germline difference seen at one junction end. The CDR3 here is CVSRVYQKLLYGYTF. The CDR3 DNA reads TGTGTCAGCAGGGTCTACCAAAAGCTGCTTTATGGCTACACCTTC. The J gene is TRBJ1-2, the V gene TRBV6-5; possible D gene TRBD1, 5 bases. The germline V gene encodes CDR1 MNHEY and CDR2 SVGAGI. The CDR3 sequence is 15 residues long.

The J gene is TRBJ2-2, the V gene TRBV4-1; TRBD2 matches at 8 bases. This CDR3 spans 17 amino acids. In germline, CDR1 is MGHRA, CDR2 YSYEKL. V shed 2 bases and J 7 bases; nucleotides not matched to a gene: 12. CDR3 sequence: CASSQKLADEGSGELFF. The CDR3 bases are TGCGCCAGCAGCCAAAAACTAGCGGATGAAGGTAGCGGGGAGCTGTTTTTT.

The chain joins TRBV5-4 to TRBJ2-5; D unclear. V lost 4 bases, J lost 0 bases, and 7 bases lay in between. Germline V CDR1 and CDR2: SGHNT, YYREEE (reference sequence). The CDR3 is made up of 13 amino acids. The CDR3 sequence: CASSVANQETQYF. CDR3 sequence (DNA): TGTGCCAGCAGCGTGGCCAACCAAGAGACCCAGTACTTC.

V is TRBV19 and J is TRBJ2-3; tentative D call: TRBD2 (6 bases). There are 17 residues in the CDR3. V was cut by 5 bases and J by 7 bases, with 25 bases left in between. Germline assignment: CDR1 LNHDA and CDR2 SQIVND (reference sequence). For the CDR3, the DNA is TGTGCCAGTAGTGGCGAAGGGACTTCCCTTCCTAGCCATACGCAGTATTTT. Amino acid sequence: CASSGEGTSLPSHTQYF.

The chain couples TRBV9 to TRBJ2-3; 7 positions agree with TRBD2. CDR1 is SGDLS and CDR2 is YYNGEE in the germline V gene. V dropped 0 bases and J dropped 1; count of bases not matched to a gene: 14. The CDR3 covers 19 residues. This CDR3 reads CASSVGAGLSSGGTDTQYF. Here the CDR3 DNA reads TGTGCCAGCAGCGTAGGGGCCGGACTATCTAGCGGAGGCACAGATACGCAGTATTTT. The whole variable domain, remainder taken from reference TRBV9 and TRBJ2-3, is DSGVTQTPKHLITATGQRVTLRCSPRSGDLSVYWYQQSLDQGLQFLIQYYNGEERAKGNILERFSAQQFPDLHSELNLSSLELGDSALYFCASSVGAGLSSGGTDTQYFGPGTRLTVL.

J is TRBJ2-1 and V is TRBV10-1; TRBD2 might be the D (5 bases). The V gene's germline CDR1 is WNHNN and CDR2 SYGVQD (reference sequence). The CDR3 runs to 16 residues. Trimming took 1 base from V and 4 from J, leaving 14 bases between them. DNA for the CDR3: TGCGCCAGCAGTGAGTACGGACCGGGATCTTACAATGAGCAGTTCTTC. As protein: CASSEYGPGSYNEQFF.

This clone was picked up one time. The chain links TRBV18 to TRBJ2-3; D not resolved. The CDR3 sequence is 16 residues long. Trimming removed 4 bases at V and 3 bases at J, with 17 bases between. The germline V gene encodes CDR1 KGHSH and CDR2 LQKENI. The CDR3 here is CASSLSAVWPTDTQYF. Here the CDR3 DNA reads TGTGCCAGCTCACTCAGTGCGGTTTGGCCAACAGATACGCAGTATTTT.

The CDR3: CASSLGQGGEKLFF. The DNA of the CDR3 is TGTGCCAGCAGCTTAGGGCAGGGGGGAGAAAAACTGTTTTTT. The chain employs TRBV7-9 and TRBJ1-4, with 7 bases identical to TRBD1. The J segment lost 8 bases and the V segment lost 1 base, leaving 4 bases of the junction unmatched. Germline CDR1 SEHNR, CDR2 FQNEAQ (reference sequence). The CDR3 loop spans 14 amino acids.

This chain connects TRBV4-1 to TRBJ2-5, with D uncertain. The J call may be faulty, since TRBJ2-7 better matches the DNA end. Germline V gene data show CDR1 as MGHRA and CDR2 as YSYEKL. The CDR3 contains 12 residues. CDR3 protein: CASSQVIYEQYF. The DNA for the CDR3 is TGCGCCAGCAGCCAAGTCATCTACGAGCAGTACTTC.

The chain employs TRBV2 and TRBJ2-5; TRBD2 aligns across 13 bases. Losses at the gene ends were 6 bases for V and 4 bases for J; bases not matched to a gene: 5. Germline-derived CDR1 and CDR2 are SNHLY and FYNNEI. The CDR3 runs to 15 residues. The CDR3 nucleotides read TGTGCCAGCAGGCTACGGACTAGCGGGGGAGAGACCCAGTACTTC. Translated: CASRLRTSGGETQYF.

The chain combines TRBV4-1 with TRBJ1-2; 10 bases are shared with TRBD1. Germline lookup yields CDR1 MGHRA and CDR2 YSYEKL. V lost 5 bases, J lost 3 bases, and 6 bases stayed unmatched. The CDR3 covers 15 residues. CDR3 bases: TGCGCCAGCAGCACGCGACAGGGGGCGGACTATGGCTACACCTTC. This translates into CASSTRQGADYGYTF.

V and J are TRBV6-6 and TRBJ2-1, with 10 bases fitting TRBD2. The trim removed 6 bases at V and 6 bases at J, leaving 5 bases unmatched. CDR3 length: 14 residues. The germline CDR1 and CDR2 sequences are MNHNY and SVGAGI (reference sequence). CDR3 protein: CASRGVAGGNEQFF. The DNA of the CDR3 is TGTGCCAGCAGGGGAGTAGCGGGGGGCAATGAGCAGTTCTTC.

The chain couples TRBV6-5 to TRBJ2-7; 9 bases align to TRBD1. After removal of 5 bases from V and 5 bases from J, the junction contained 7 bases not matched to a gene. This CDR3 contains 14 residues. CDR1 and CDR2 from the germline V gene are MNHEY and SVGAGI. The DNA of the CDR3 is TGTGCCAGCAGTCCCGCCGGACAGGGGAACGAGCAGTACTTC. This encodes CASSPAGQGNEQYF.

The rearrangement links TRBV2 to TRBJ1-2, with D possibly TRBD1 on 5 matching bases. Trimming shortened V by 5 bases and J by 12 bases, and 16 bases separated the two germline ends. From germline, CDR1 is SNHLY and CDR2 FYNNEI. This CDR3 comprises 12 residues. CDR3 coding DNA: TGTGCCAGCAGTAGAAGGCCCCTCAGGGACACCTTC. Its translation: CASSRRPLRDTF.

The gene calls are TRBV14 and TRBJ2-5, with D perhaps matching TRBD1 (6 bases). Germline lookup yields CDR1 SGHDN and CDR2 FVKESK. Trimming pared 2 bases from V and 0 bases from J, leaving 10 bases between. This CDR3 is 15 amino acids long. CDR3 in amino acids: CASSQPTGYQETQYF. The CDR3 DNA reads as TGTGCCAGCAGCCAACCCACAGGGTACCAAGAGACCCAGTACTTC. The complete variable domain, with remaining parts taken from reference TRBV14 and TRBJ2-5, reads EAGVTQFPSHSVIEKGQTVTLRCDPISGHDNLYWYRRVMGKEIKFLLHFVKESKQDESGMPNNRFLAERTGGTYSTLKVQPAELEDSGVYFCASSQPTGYQETQYFGPGTRLLVL.